The next 10 T cell receptor beta chains were all read from a single sample in a study of cytomegalovirus exposure and HLA in healthy donors (dated by TCRdb to the late 2010s). Libraries were built with the immunoSEQ multiplex PCR assay. For the multiplex PCR, a mixture combining 60 forward primers for TCR Vbeta segments and 13 reverse primers for TCR Jbeta segments was used. The source is immuneACCESS, and TCRdb retained only in-frame sequences with V and J called. Part of the clones is not carried over; for the studies checked, unresolved V genes explain less than half of this, and the remainder is unexplained. The sample contains roughly 170,000 clones, over 60% of them found a single time. Jointly, the top ten make up 0.6% to 0.9% of the sample. Sequencing was done on a sample of PBMCs. All receptors come from a female donor in good health and CMV-seronegative.

This clone came up once. The CDR3 spells CASSPTPGGISNSPLHF. CDR3 bases: TGTGCCAGTAGTCCCACCCCAGGGGGAATAAGTAATTCACCCCTCCACTTT. The chain combines TRBV19 with TRBJ1-6, with TRBD1 matching over 7 bases. Per the germline V gene, CDR1 is LNHDA and CDR2 is SQIVND (reference sequence). This CDR3 contains 17 residues. V shed 5 bases, J shed 6 bases, and the junction held 13 bases outside the gene matches. The variable domain in full, completed from reference TRBV19 and TRBJ1-6, reads DGGITQSPKYLFRKEGQNVTLSCEQNLNHDAMYWYRQDPGQGLRLIYYSQIVNDFQKGDIAEGYSVSREKKESFPLTVTSAQKNPTAFYLCASSPTPGGISNSPLHFGNGTRLTVT.

This chain links TRBV10-3 with TRBJ2-7, with D perhaps TRBD2 (6 bases). V was trimmed by 0 bases and J by 4 bases, leaving 10 bases between them. The CDR3 is 14 residues long. The germline V gene encodes CDR1 ENHRY and CDR2 SYGVKD. The CDR3 DNA sequence: TGTGCCATCAGTGAGTCTCCGGGAGCGTACGAGCAGTACTTC. Its translation is CAISESPGAYEQYF.

CDR3: CASSVGLATTRTDTQYF. The CDR3 DNA sequence: TGTGCCAGCAGCGTAGGACTAGCGACGACCAGAACAGATACGCAGTATTTT. The chain carries TRBV9 and TRBJ2-3; TRBD2 matches 8 bases. The CDR3 is 17 amino acids. Unmatched junction bases numbered 9, after V lost 0 bases and J lost 3 bases. Looked up from germline, CDR1 is SGDLS and CDR2 is YYNGEE. The variable domain in full, completed from reference TRBV9 and TRBJ2-3, reads DSGVTQTPKHLITATGQRVTLRCSPRSGDLSVYWYQQSLDQGLQFLIQYYNGEERAKGNILERFSAQQFPDLHSELNLSSLELGDSALYFCASSVGLATTRTDTQYFGPGTRLTVL.

This clone was counted a few times. The rearrangement links TRBV18 to TRBJ1-6, with D unresolved. V was shortened by 2 bases and J by 7 bases, with 12 bases between the two germline ends. CDR1 and CDR2 from the germline V gene are KGHSH and LQKENI. The CDR3 runs 15 residues. The CDR3 sequence is CASSPNGVGNSPLHF. The CDR3 nucleotides are TGTGCCAGCTCACCAAACGGGGTCGGCAATTCACCCCTCCACTTT.

The rearrangement joins TRBV7-2 to TRBJ1-1; D may be TRBD1 (6 bases). Trimming removed 6 bases at V and 1 base at J, with 12 bases between. The CDR3 has 14 amino acids. Germline V gives CDR1 SGHTA, CDR2 FQGNSA. Here the CDR3 DNA reads TGTGCCAGCAGGTCATTGACAGGGAACACTGAAGCTTTCTTT. Protein: CASRSLTGNTEAFF.

The V gene is TRBV6-1, the J gene TRBJ1-2; 7 nucleotides align to TRBD1. The ends lost 1 base at V and 3 bases at J; junction bases unmatched: 2. The CDR3 covers 14 residues. Germline V gives CDR1 MNHNS, CDR2 SASEGT. The CDR3 protein is CASSEVQGYYGYTF. The CDR3 coding sequence is TGTGCCAGCAGTGAAGTACAGGGGTACTATGGCTACACCTTC.

CDR3 loop: CASRIKPQGTDTQYF. Here the CDR3 DNA reads TGTGCCAGCCGGATTAAACCCCAGGGGACAGATACGCAGTATTTT. The rearrangement joins TRBV6-1 to TRBJ2-3; weak D call: TRBD1 (6 bases). This CDR3 contains 15 residues. With 8 bases removed from V and 3 bases from J, the gap between germline ends came to 18 bases. CDR1 MNHNS and CDR2 SASEGT come from the germline V gene.

The genes are TRBV5-1 and TRBJ1-5; 9 nucleotides align to TRBD1. Germline CDR1 and CDR2: SGHRS and YFSETQ. With V trimmed by 2 bases and J by 3 bases, 3 bases remained unmatched. The CDR3 length is 15 residues. This CDR3 reads CASSLTGGVNQPQHF. CDR3 sequence (DNA): TGCGCCAGCAGCTTAACAGGGGGCGTCAATCAGCCCCAGCATTTT.

This clone was observed a handful of times. The V call is TRBV2, the J call TRBJ2-2; D unresolved. The V gene lost 1 base and the J gene lost 2 bases, with 8 bases spanning the gap. CDR3 size: 15 residues. Germline CDR1 SNHLY, CDR2 FYNNEI. The DNA of the CDR3 is TGTGCCAGCAGTGAAGTCCCGGTAAACACCGGGGAGCTGTTTTTT. Its translation is CASSEVPVNTGELFF.

The chain couples TRBV5-1 to TRBJ2-5; no reliable D call. The CDR3 extends over 17 amino acids. CDR1 and CDR2 (germline): SGHRS, YFSETQ. The V end lost 0 bases, the J end lost 2 bases, and 17 bases lay between the germline ends. In DNA, the CDR3 is TGCGCCAGCAGCTTGGGGTTCGCCCTAACAGTACAAGAGACCCAGTACTTC. Its translation is CASSLGFALTVQETQYF.